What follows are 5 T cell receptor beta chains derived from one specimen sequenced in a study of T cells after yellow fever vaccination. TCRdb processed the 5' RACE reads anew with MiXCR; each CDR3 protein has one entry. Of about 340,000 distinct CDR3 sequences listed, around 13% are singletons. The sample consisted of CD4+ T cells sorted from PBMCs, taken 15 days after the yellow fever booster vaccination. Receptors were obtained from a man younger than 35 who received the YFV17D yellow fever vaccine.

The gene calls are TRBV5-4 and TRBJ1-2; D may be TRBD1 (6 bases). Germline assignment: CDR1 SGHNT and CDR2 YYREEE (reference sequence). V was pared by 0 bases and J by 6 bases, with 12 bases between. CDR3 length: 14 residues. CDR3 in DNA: TGTGCCAGCAGCTTGGGCCAGGGACATGATGGCTACACCTTC. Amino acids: CASSLGQGHDGYTF.

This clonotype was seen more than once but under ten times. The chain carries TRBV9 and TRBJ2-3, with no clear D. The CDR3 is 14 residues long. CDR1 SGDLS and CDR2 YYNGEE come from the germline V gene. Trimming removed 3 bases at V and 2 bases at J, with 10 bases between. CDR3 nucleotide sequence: TGTGCCAGCAGCGCCTCCCACGCCACAGATACGCAGTATTTT. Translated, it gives CASSASHATDTQYF.

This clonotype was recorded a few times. CDR3 nucleotides: TGCGCCAGCAGCTTGGGAGCTACAGAGACCCAGTACTTC. As protein: CASSLGATETQYF. The chain joins TRBV5-1 to TRBJ2-5, with D unresolved. CDR3 length: 13 residues. The germline V gene has CDR1 SGHRS and CDR2 YFSETQ. Trimming took off 0 bases at V and 4 bases at J, with 7 bases between the two ends.

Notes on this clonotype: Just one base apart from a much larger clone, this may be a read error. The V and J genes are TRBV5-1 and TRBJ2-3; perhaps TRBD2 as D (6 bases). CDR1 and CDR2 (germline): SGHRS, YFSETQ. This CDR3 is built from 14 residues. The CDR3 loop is CASSLAGGVDTLYF. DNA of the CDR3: TGCGCCAGCAGCTTGGCAGGAGGGGTGGATACGCTGTATTTT.

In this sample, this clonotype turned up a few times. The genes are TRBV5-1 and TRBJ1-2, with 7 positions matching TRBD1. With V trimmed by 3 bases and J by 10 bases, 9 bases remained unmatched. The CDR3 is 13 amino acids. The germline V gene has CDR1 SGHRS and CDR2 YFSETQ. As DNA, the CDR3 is TGCGCCAGCAGCTCGTCCCGGGACAGTCTCTACACCTTC. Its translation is CASSSSRDSLYTF.